The clone carrying this TCR beta chain has ten or more counts. Its matching antigen is unknown. Each CDR3 protein is one row after TCRdb ran MiXCR on the 5' RACE reads. The sample holds around 65,000 distinct CDR3 sequences, less than 9.5% seen once. The CDR3 sequence is 16 residues long. CDR1 and CDR2 from the germline V gene are SEHNR and FQNEAQ (reference sequence). After removal of 1 base from V and 4 bases from J, the junction contained 6 bases not matched to a gene. This sample was taken from a study of T-cell memory formation after mild COVID-19. Study observations and caveats: Clones shrinking from day 15 to 85 showed even CD4/CD8 mixes; later expanders tilted CD4+.

The clonotype comes from a man younger than 30 who had mild COVID-19 (a few samples of this study predate the infection). Cell type and time point are not known. Material: PBMCs or a T cell subset sorted from them (not recorded which). The genes are TRBV7-9 and TRBJ2-1; 8 bases agree with TRBD1. CDR3 amino acids: CASSLGQGARYNEQFF. DNA for the CDR3: TGTGCCAGCAGCTTAGGGCAGGGGGCGCGGTACAATGAGCAGTTCTTC.